Listed below are T cell receptor beta chains from one sample, sequenced in a study of T cells in Graves' hyperthyroidism and ophthalmopathy. TCRdb used MiXCR to reprocess the multiplex PCR reads, holding one entry per CDR3 protein. The table includes 300,000 to 350,000 distinct CDR3 sequences, under 25% detected once. The sample consisted of blood. The origin of the receptors is a woman between 50 and 59 years old with Graves' hyperthyroidism. Both conserved end residues are part of each CDR3. The D gene is left open where the match is weak. Expanded clones are given a class, and other clones once, few, many or no size at all.

D gene: -; J gene: TRBJ1-2; clone size: many; V gene: TRBV5-1; CDR3 DNA: TGCGCCAGCAGCTGGGCAACGGCAACTAACTATGGCTACACCTTC; CDR3 protein: CASSWATATNYGYTF
D gene: TRBD1; J gene: TRBJ1-1; clone size: many; V gene: TRBV20-1; CDR3 DNA: TGCAGTGCTAGGCCCGGACAGGGGATGAACACTGAAGCTTTCTTT; CDR3 protein: CSARPGQGMNTEAFF
D gene: -; J gene: TRBJ2-5; clone size: few; V gene: TRBV5-5; CDR3 DNA: TGTGCCAGCAGCTTGAGGGGTCTGGATCAAGAGACCCAGTACTTC; CDR3 protein: CASSLRGLDQETQYF
D gene: TRBD2; J gene: TRBJ2-1; clone size: -; V gene: TRBV19; CDR3 DNA: TGTGCCAGTAGTGGGGGGGACTTGATTTACAATGAGCAGTTCTTC; CDR3 protein: CASSGGDLIYNEQFF
D gene: TRBD1; J gene: TRBJ1-5; clone size: -; V gene: TRBV6-1; CDR3 DNA: TGTGCCAGCAGTCCGGGACAGGGGAGGCGAAGCAATCAGCCCCAGCATTTT; CDR3 protein: CASSPGQGRRSNQPQHF
D gene: -; J gene: TRBJ2-1; clone size: many; V gene: TRBV29-1; CDR3 DNA: TGCAGCGTTGAACCCGGGGCAAAGGCGTATGAGCAGTTCTTC; CDR3 protein: CSVEPGAKAYEQFF
D gene: -; J gene: TRBJ2-5; clone size: many; V gene: TRBV24-1; CDR3 DNA: TGTGCCACCAGTGATTCGGGGCGTCCGCAAGAGACCCAGTACTTC; CDR3 protein: CATSDSGRPQETQYF
D gene: TRBD1; J gene: TRBJ1-1; clone size: -; V gene: TRBV27; CDR3 DNA: TGTGCCAGCAGTTACCGGACAGGAAAAGTGAACACTGAAGCTTTCTTT; CDR3 protein: CASSYRTGKVNTEAFF
D gene: TRBD2; J gene: TRBJ2-3; clone size: few; V gene: TRBV20-1; CDR3 DNA: TGCAGTGCTACCACGGCTAGCGGGAGGATCACAGATACGCAGTATTTT; CDR3 protein: CSATTASGRITDTQYF
D gene: -; J gene: TRBJ2-2; clone size: many; V gene: TRBV29-1; CDR3 DNA: TGCAGCGTTGACAGGGGGGCCGGGGAGCTGTTTTTT; CDR3 protein: CSVDRGAGELFF
D gene: -; J gene: TRBJ1-5; clone size: -; V gene: TRBV5-5; CDR3 DNA: TGTGCCAGCAGCTTTGCCTCAGGGAGCAATCAGCCCCAGCATTTT; CDR3 protein: CASSFASGSNQPQHF